Presented here are 30 T cell receptor beta chains from one specimen sequenced in a study of early T cells in non-severe SARS-CoV-2 infection. MiXCR, applied by TCRdb to the 5' RACE reads, yields one record per CDR3 protein. The sample shows about 28,000 distinct CDR3 sequences, around 5.1% of them seen only once. Sequencing used whole blood. Every receptor here comes from an adult who was a healthcare worker with PCR-confirmed SARS-CoV-2 infection or an uninfected control (not recorded which).

At least ten counts were recorded for this clonotype. The gene calls are TRBV9 and TRBJ2-7; either TRBD1 or TRBD2 may supply D (5 bases each). Trimming stripped 3 bases from V and 3 bases from J, with 13 bases between. This CDR3 spans 14 amino acids. Germline V gives CDR1 SGDLS, CDR2 YYNGEE. The CDR3 reads CASSEGAGLYEQYF. CDR3 DNA: TGTGCCAGCAGCGAAGGGGCGGGCCTCTACGAGCAGTACTTC.

This clonotype turned up a few times. The J gene is TRBJ1-6, the V gene TRBV7-2; 7 bases are shared with TRBD1. Germline V CDR1 and CDR2: SGHTA, FQGNSA. The V segment lost 1 base and the J segment 8 bases; nucleotides outside the gene matches: 5. This CDR3 comprises 15 residues. The CDR3 region has the DNA TGTGCCAGCAGCTTAGTCCGGGACAGAGATTCACCCCTCCACTTT. Its protein product is CASSLVRDRDSPLHF.

This clonotype occurred many times. The J gene is TRBJ2-2, the V gene TRBV11-2, with a weak D call TRBD1 (6 bases). The CDR3 runs to 14 residues. Trimming stripped 1 base from V and 6 bases from J, with 9 bases between. Germline CDR1 and CDR2: SGHAT and FQNNGV. DNA for the CDR3: TGTGCCAGCAGCTTAGTACAGGGCGCCGGGGAGCTGTTTTTT. Its translation: CASSLVQGAGELFF.

This clonotype was recorded many times. The V call is TRBV6-1, the J call TRBJ2-7; TRBD1 aligns across 11 bases. Looked up from germline, CDR1 is MNHNS and CDR2 is SASEGT. V was clipped by 7 bases and J by 7 bases; unmatched bases: 6. This CDR3 comprises 13 residues. The chain's CDR3 is CASTWDRGGEQYF. Written as DNA, the CDR3 is TGTGCCAGCACATGGGACAGGGGGGGAGAGCAGTACTTC.

This clonotype appeared a few times. It may be a read error: a sequence one base away is much more abundant. V and J are TRBV27 and TRBJ2-1; no definite D call. Trimming took off 3 bases at V and 3 bases at J, with 6 bases between the two ends. The CDR3 spans 13 residues. CDR1 and CDR2 from the germline V gene are MNHEY and SMNVEV (reference sequence). Written as DNA, the CDR3 is TGTGCCAGCAGTTTTAAGGACTACAATGAGCAGTTCTTC. It translates to CASSFKDYNEQFF.

The table lists this clonotype with a few counts. J is TRBJ2-7 and V is TRBV20-1, with TRBD1 matching over 7 bases. Per germline, CDR1 DFQATT and CDR2 SNEGSKA (reference sequence). Trimming cost V 5 bases and J 0 bases; bases outside gene matches: 4. The CDR3 has 13 amino acids. The CDR3 region is CSADRAGSYEQYF. CDR3 coding DNA: TGCAGTGCTGACAGGGCAGGCTCCTACGAGCAGTACTTC.

The chain carries TRBV6-1 and TRBJ2-1; 8 nucleotides align to TRBD1. The CDR3 consists of 13 residues. V lost 3 bases to trimming and J lost 12 bases; unmatched junction nucleotides: 7. Germline assignment: CDR1 MNHNS and CDR2 SASEGT. This chain's CDR3 is CASSEAGGYGQFF. The DNA of the CDR3 is TGTGCCAGCAGTGAGGCAGGGGGCTATGGGCAGTTCTTC.

V and J are TRBV5-5 and TRBJ2-3; D not resolved. Deletions cut 4 bases from V and 4 bases from J, with 13 bases between. From germline, CDR1 is SGHKS and CDR2 YYEKEE (reference sequence). This CDR3 contains 14 residues. CDR3 protein: CASSPPSLADTQYF. As DNA, the CDR3 is TGTGCCAGCAGCCCCCCGTCCTTGGCAGATACGCAGTATTTT.

This clonotype was detected many times. The chain carries TRBV10-3 and TRBJ2-3; D uncertain. The CDR3 runs to 12 residues. From germline, CDR1 is ENHRY and CDR2 SYGVKD. Trimming removed 6 bases from V and 3 bases from J, with 7 bases in between. The CDR3, as DNA: TGTGCCATCAGGGGCAGGACAGATACGCAGTATTTT. This gives the protein CAIRGRTDTQYF.

The table lists this clonotype with many counts. CDR3 sequence (DNA): TGCAGTGCTAGAGGAACTAGCGGGGAGGGGCTCCAAGATACGCAGTATTTT. Protein sequence: CSARGTSGEGLQDTQYF. V and J are TRBV20-1 and TRBJ2-3; TRBD2 agrees at 10 bases. The germline CDR1 and CDR2 sequences are DFQATT and SNEGSKA (reference sequence). This CDR3 spans 17 amino acids. V dropped 1 base and J dropped 5; count of bases not matched to a gene: 12.

This clonotype was observed at least ten times. The rearrangement uses TRBV20-1 and TRBJ2-4; D gene ambiguous. CDR1 is DFQATT, CDR2 SNEGSKA, per germline (reference sequence). The CDR3 is made up of 13 amino acids. Trimming took 5 bases from V and 1 from J, leaving 9 bases between them. The CDR3 reads CSAGRAAKNIQYF. The CDR3 DNA is TGCAGTGCTGGCCGGGCGGCCAAAAACATTCAGTACTTC.

This clonotype was found many times. The J gene is TRBJ1-5, the V gene TRBV12-5; 7 bases map to TRBD1. This CDR3 comprises 15 residues. With 6 bases clipped from V and 5 bases from J, the junction kept 10 bases outside the gene matches. CDR1 is LGHNT and CDR2 is FRNRAP in the germline V gene. This CDR3 reads CASGNGQVGDQPQHF. The DNA of the CDR3 is TGTGCTAGTGGCAACGGACAGGTTGGAGATCAGCCCCAGCATTTT.

The J gene is TRBJ2-5, the V gene TRBV14; 15 nucleotides line up with TRBD2. The V gene's germline CDR1 is SGHDN and CDR2 FVKESK. This CDR3 is 20 amino acids long. V lost 3 bases, J lost 2 bases, and 13 bases stayed unmatched. The CDR3 DNA follows: TGTGCCAGCAGCCATCTTAGGGGACTAGCGGGAGGAGGCCATCAAGAGACCCAGTACTTC. Its translation: CASSHLRGLAGGGHQETQYF.

This clonotype was observed at least ten times. J is TRBJ2-4 and V is TRBV12-3 or TRBV12-4; unclear D gene. The CDR3 is 11 residues long. Trimming cost V 3 bases and J 8 bases, with 5 bases left between them. The CDR3 sequence: CASSLRDIQYF. The CDR3 nucleotides read TGTGCCAGCAGTTTGAGAGACATTCAGTACTTC.

This clonotype was detected ten times or more. CDR3 residues: CASSLQTGKAYEQYF. In DNA form, the CDR3 reads TGTGCCAGCAGCTTACAAACAGGCAAAGCCTACGAGCAGTACTTC. V is TRBV11-3 and J is TRBJ2-7; the D gene is possibly TRBD1 (5 bases). Germline V gene lookup returns CDR1 SGHNT and CDR2 YENEEA. V was clipped by 2 bases and J by 2 bases, with 13 bases between them. The CDR3 contains 15 residues.

There are many counts of this clonotype. The chain couples TRBV19 to TRBJ2-7; 12 bases match TRBD2. The V gene's germline CDR1 is LNHDA and CDR2 SQIVND (reference sequence). The CDR3 covers 15 residues. V lost 5 bases and J lost 4; bases outside the gene matches: 6. CDR3 amino acids: CASSSSGTSGYEQYF. The CDR3, as DNA: TGTGCCAGTAGTTCATCCGGGACTAGCGGGTACGAGCAGTACTTC. Full variable domain (remainder filled in from reference TRBV19 and TRBJ2-7): DGGITQSPKYLFRKEGQNVTLSCEQNLNHDAMYWYRQDPGQGLRLIYYSQIVNDFQKGDIAEGYSVSREKKESFPLTVTSAQKNPTAFYLCASSSSGTSGYEQYFGPGTRLTVT.

This clonotype has ten or more counts. The V call is TRBV19, the J call TRBJ2-2; D unresolved. This CDR3 has 13 amino acids. Trimming took off 7 bases at V and 0 bases at J, with 6 bases between the two ends. Germline CDR1 LNHDA, CDR2 SQIVND (reference sequence). For the CDR3, the DNA is TGTGCCAGTACCAAACCGAACACCGGGGAGCTGTTTTTT. Its protein is CASTKPNTGELFF.

Note on this clonotype: One junction end disagrees with the germline gene, perhaps due to a read error. This chain links TRBV5-5 with TRBJ1-3; D unclear. The germline CDR1 and CDR2 sequences are SGHKS and YYEKEE (reference sequence). The CDR3 loop spans 16 amino acids. CDR3 sequence reads: CASSSDYTVSENTIYF. CDR3 in DNA: TGTGCCAGCAGCTCGGATTATACCGTCTCTGAAAACACCATATATTTT.

There are many counts of this clonotype. The chain joins TRBV30 to TRBJ1-1; D is uncertain. Germline assignment: CDR1 GTSNPN and CDR2 SVGIG (reference sequence). Trimming cost V 5 bases and J 5 bases, with 12 bases left between them. The CDR3 has 12 amino acids. The CDR3 DNA sequence: TGTGCCTGGTTCGGCGGAGGGACTGAAGCTTTCTTT. Translation gives CAWFGGGTEAFF.

This clonotype was picked up many times. V gene TRBV20-1 combines with J gene TRBJ2-1, with TRBD2 matching over 12 bases. The CDR3 extends over 14 amino acids. Germline CDR1 DFQATT, CDR2 SNEGSKA (reference sequence). V shed 3 bases and J 9 bases; nucleotides not matched to a gene: 6. The CDR3 DNA sequence: TGCAGTGCTAGCCTGACTAGCGGGAGTTCTGAGCAGTTCTTC. This translates into CSASLTSGSSEQFF.

This clonotype has a count of ten or more. The rearrangement links TRBV9 to TRBJ2-7; 8 positions agree with TRBD2. The CDR3 consists of 16 residues. Looked up from germline, CDR1 is SGDLS and CDR2 is YYNGEE. Losses at the gene ends were 3 bases for V and 4 bases for J; bases not matched to a gene: 12. Written as DNA, the CDR3 is TGTGCCAGCAGCGCTGACGGACTAGCAGGAGTTTACGAGCAGTACTTC. Translated, it gives CASSADGLAGVYEQYF.

In this sample, this clonotype turned up many times. The V gene is TRBV20-1, the J gene TRBJ2-1; tentatively, D is TRBD2 (7 bases). V dropped 4 bases and J dropped 5 bases, with 12 bases sitting between them. The germline gives CDR1 DFQATT, CDR2 SNEGSKA (reference sequence). This CDR3 is 13 amino acids long. CDR3 DNA sequence: TGCAGTGCTAAGAGGGGGGGCCACAATGAGCAGTTCTTC. The encoded protein is CSAKRGGHNEQFF.

The chain combines TRBV5-1 with TRBJ2-2, with 10 positions matching TRBD1. The CDR3 totals 16 residues. Germline V gene sequence: CDR1 SGHRS, CDR2 YFSETQ. V was pared by 0 bases and J by 7 bases, with 6 bases of the junction left unmatched. CDR3 bases: TGCGCCAGCAGCTTGGAGGGACAGGGGAGTAACGGGGAGCTGTTTTTT. Translating it yields CASSLEGQGSNGELFF.

This clonotype was counted ten times or more. The chain has TRBV7-2 and TRBJ1-1; 8 bases are shared with TRBD1. Germline V gives CDR1 SGHTA, CDR2 FQGNSA. The V gene end was trimmed by 3 bases and the J gene end by 10 bases; junction bases not matched to a gene: 4. The CDR3 consists of 12 residues. Written as DNA, the CDR3 is TGTGCCAGCAGCTTGGACAGGGTGTTAGCTTTCTTT. This encodes CASSLDRVLAFF. Drawing the rest from reference TRBV7-2 and TRBJ1-1, the complete variable domain is GAGVSQSPSNKVTEKGKDVELRCDPISGHTALYWYRQSLGQGLEFLIYFQGNSAPDKSGLPSDRFSAERTGGSVSTLTIQRTQQEDSAVYLCASSLDRVLAFFGQGTRLTVV.

This clonotype was observed at least ten times. The genes are TRBV19 and TRBJ2-4; 13 bases align to TRBD2. J gave up 8 bases and V 6 bases, and 16 bases lay outside the gene matches. The CDR3 is 18 residues long. From germline, CDR1 is LNHDA and CDR2 SQIVND (reference sequence). The CDR3 DNA sequence: TGTGCCAGTAGCCCCGGGGAGACTAGCGGGAGGATGGTGGACATTCAGTACTTC. Translation: CASSPGETSGRMVDIQYF.

This clonotype was recorded many times. This chain uses TRBV20-1 with TRBJ2-3; 9 bases map to TRBD2. The length of the CDR3 is 19 residues. Germline-derived CDR1 and CDR2 are DFQATT and SNEGSKA (reference sequence). Losses at the gene ends were 0 bases for V and 6 bases for J; bases not matched to a gene: 19. The CDR3 nucleotides read TGCAGTGCTAGAGATCCAGGTAGCGGGAGATTTTCTAGGGCCGATACGCAGTATTTT. Its translation is CSARDPGSGRFSRADTQYF.

This clonotype has ten or more counts. The J gene is TRBJ2-7, the V gene TRBV25-1; 10 bases line up with TRBD1. The CDR3 sequence is 16 residues long. CDR1 and CDR2 (germline): MGHDK, SYGVNS. With V trimmed by 7 bases and J by 3 bases, 12 bases remained unmatched. CDR3 loop: CASTRSTGGEGYEQYF. In DNA form, the CDR3 reads TGTGCCAGCACCCGATCGACAGGGGGCGAGGGCTACGAGCAGTACTTC.

This clonotype was seen at least ten times. The V call is TRBV4-1, the J call TRBJ2-7; TRBD2 might be the D (5 bases). Trimming took 4 bases from V and 0 from J, leaving 13 bases between them. The length of the CDR3 is 15 residues. Looked up from germline, CDR1 is MGHRA and CDR2 is YSYEKL. The CDR3, as DNA: TGCGCCAGCAGCCGGGAGTCACTCACCTCCTACGAGCAGTACTTC. It yields the protein CASSRESLTSYEQYF.

The chain employs TRBV18 and TRBJ2-3, with 7 bases matching TRBD1. CDR1 is KGHSH and CDR2 is LQKENI in the germline V gene. V dropped 8 bases and J dropped 2; count of bases not matched to a gene: 7. This CDR3 is built from 14 residues. The DNA of the CDR3 is TGTGCCAGCCACCGGGACAGCAACACAGATACGCAGTATTTT. Amino acids: CASHRDSNTDTQYF. Variable domain in full (rest from reference TRBV18 and TRBJ2-3): NAGVMQNPRHLVRRRGQEARLRCSPMKGHSHVYWYRQLPEEGLKFMVYLQKENIIDESGMPKERFSAEFPKEGPSILRIQQVVRGDSAAYFCASHRDSNTDTQYFGPGTRLTVL.

This clonotype was recorded at least ten times. This sequence joins TRBV27 and TRBJ1-6; no definite D call. The V and J ends lost 2 bases and 6 bases respectively, with 17 bases between them. Germline-derived CDR1 and CDR2 are MNHEY and SMNVEV (reference sequence). This CDR3 is built from 17 residues. CDR3 sequence reads: CASSLESSPPGNSPLHF. The CDR3 DNA follows: TGTGCCAGCAGTTTAGAGTCGAGTCCACCGGGTAATTCACCCCTCCACTTT.